The 26 T cell receptor beta chains below come from one sample, sequenced in a study of blood T cells in healthy people across ages. A second PCR, run for about 6 to 12 cycles, used a sample-barcoded 5' primer plus a J-beta primer mix. One entry per CDR3 protein, called by TCRdb with MiXCR from the 5' RACE reads. Among under 2,000,000 distinct CDR3 sequences listed, about 50% were seen once. The specimen sequenced was blood. The receptors come from a woman aged 40 to 50 in good health.

This clonotype appeared a few times. This sequence joins TRBV5-1 and TRBJ2-6; a possible D gene is TRBD1 (5 bases). V was shortened by 1 base and J by 4 bases, with 12 bases between the two germline ends. The CDR3 has 16 amino acids. The germline CDR1 and CDR2 sequences are SGHRS and YFSETQ. The CDR3 DNA reads TGCGCCAGCAGCTTGTGGGGCGACCAGGGGGCCAACGTCCTGACTTTC. Protein sequence: CASSLWGDQGANVLTF.

In its sample, this clonotype was seen a few times. V usage is TRBV29-1 and J usage is TRBJ2-7, with 7 bases fitting TRBD1. The CDR3 covers 14 residues. Germline CDR1 and CDR2: SQVTM and ANQGSEA. Trimming cost V 7 bases and J 0 bases; bases outside gene matches: 9. The CDR3 spells CSDAGTVSSYEQYF. CDR3 bases: TGCAGCGATGCCGGGACAGTAAGCTCCTACGAGCAGTACTTC.

The gene calls are TRBV27 and TRBJ1-1, with D possibly matching TRBD1 (6 bases). Deletions cut 2 bases from V and 3 bases from J, with 10 bases between. Germline-derived CDR1 and CDR2 are MNHEY and SMNVEV (reference sequence). The CDR3 consists of 14 residues. The CDR3 is CASSLQQGYTEAFF. DNA for the CDR3: TGTGCCAGCAGTTTACAACAGGGTTACACTGAAGCTTTCTTT.

This rearrangement joins TRBV6-5 to TRBJ1-5; 10 nucleotides align to TRBD1. Germline lookup yields CDR1 MNHEY and CDR2 SVGAGI. CDR3 length: 14 residues. With 4 bases clipped from V and 10 bases from J, the junction kept 7 bases outside the gene matches. The CDR3 is CASSWGTGVEPQHF. The CDR3 region has the DNA TGTGCCAGCAGTTGGGGGACAGGGGTAGAACCCCAGCATTTT.

This clonotype has only a few counts. The chain couples TRBV5-1 to TRBJ2-6, with 8 nucleotides matching TRBD1. Germline assignment: CDR1 SGHRS and CDR2 YFSETQ. With 2 bases clipped from V and 0 bases from J, the junction kept 7 bases outside the gene matches. The CDR3 consists of 18 residues. The CDR3 sequence: CASSFRRQGSSGANVLTF. The DNA of the CDR3 is TGCGCCAGCAGCTTTAGGAGACAGGGGAGCTCTGGGGCCAACGTCCTGACTTTC.

There are a few counts of this clonotype. The chain links TRBV10-3 to TRBJ2-1; 13 nucleotides agree with TRBD2. The CDR3 has 15 amino acids. Germline V gives CDR1 ENHRY, CDR2 SYGVKD. The V gene end was trimmed by 6 bases and the J gene end by 7 bases; junction bases not matched to a gene: 6. The CDR3 nucleotides are TGTGCCATCAGCCGACTAGCGGGGGGCGGGAATGAGCAGTTCTTC. Amino acids: CAISRLAGGGNEQFF.

The chain couples TRBV20-1 to TRBJ2-3; the D is unclear. The CDR3 contains 11 residues. With 3 bases removed from V and 4 bases from J, the gap between germline ends came to 5 bases. The germline gives CDR1 DFQATT, CDR2 SNEGSKA (reference sequence). CDR3 coding DNA: TGCAGTGCTAGTCCCTCAGATACGCAGTATTTT. Translation gives CSASPSDTQYF.

This clonotype was found a few times. The chain has TRBV10-3 and TRBJ2-5, with D perhaps matching TRBD1 (6 bases). Germline-derived CDR1 and CDR2 are ENHRY and SYGVKD. The ends were cut back, 5 bases at V and 5 bases at J, with 12 bases in the middle. This CDR3 has 13 amino acids. CDR3 DNA sequence: TGTGCCATCAGTAATGCAGGGGAGGAGACCCAGTACTTC. Translation gives CAISNAGEETQYF.

This CDR3 is CASGRTEVNTEAFF. In DNA form, the CDR3 reads TGCGCCAGCGGCCGGACAGAAGTGAACACTGAAGCTTTCTTT. The chain couples TRBV5-1 to TRBJ1-1, with a weak D call TRBD1 (6 bases). V was shortened by 7 bases and J by 0 bases, with 13 bases between the two germline ends. Germline V lookup: CDR1 SGHRS, CDR2 YFSETQ. This CDR3 spans 14 amino acids.

This clonotype was picked up a small number of times. V usage is TRBV20-1 and J usage is TRBJ2-3, with D unclear. Germline V lookup: CDR1 DFQATT, CDR2 SNEGSKA (reference sequence). The V gene lost 5 bases and the J gene lost 2 bases, with 14 bases spanning the gap. CDR3 size: 14 residues. The CDR3 DNA sequence: TGCAGTGCTCCCCCCCGGACCGTCACAGATACGCAGTATTTT. Amino acids: CSAPPRTVTDTQYF.

The rearrangement uses TRBV9 and TRBJ2-5; D is possibly TRBD2 (6 bases). The CDR3 loop spans 14 amino acids. Germline values: CDR1 SGDLS, CDR2 YYNGEE. V gave up 4 bases and J gave up 5 bases, with 15 bases separating them. In DNA, the CDR3 is TGTGCCAGCAGCCCTAGCGCGGCAGGGGAGACCCAGTACTTC. Protein product: CASSPSAAGETQYF.

At least ten counts were recorded for this clonotype. This chain's CDR3 is CASSYLGSQETQYF. CDR3 DNA sequence: TGTGCCAGCAGCTATCTGGGAAGCCAAGAGACCCAGTACTTC. This sequence joins TRBV6-5 and TRBJ2-5; D gene unclear. Germline V gene data show CDR1 as MNHEY and CDR2 as SVGAGI. Trimming stripped 6 bases from V and 1 base from J, with 12 bases between. The CDR3 runs to 14 residues.

This clonotype has more than one count but fewer than ten. V usage is TRBV20-1 and J usage is TRBJ2-4; 8 bases line up with TRBD1. Trimming removed 6 bases from V and 9 bases from J; junction bases left unmatched: 13. This CDR3 has 14 residues. Germline CDR1 and CDR2: DFQATT and SNEGSKA (reference sequence). The CDR3 nucleotides read TGCAGTGCACAGACAGGGGACGCCCTCGGCATTCAGTACTTC. Protein: CSAQTGDALGIQYF.

This chain links TRBV28 with TRBJ2-7, with 11 bases matching TRBD1. Per germline, CDR1 MDHEN and CDR2 SYDVKM. The junction had 12 bases not matched to a gene; V was cut back by 3 bases and J by 5 bases. The length of the CDR3 is 17 residues. CDR3 residues: CASSLIGRGQGDDEQYF. DNA of the CDR3: TGTGCCAGCAGTTTGATCGGCAGGGGACAGGGGGATGACGAGCAGTACTTC.

Comment on this clonotype: Its ends do not fully match the called genes, so a read error is possible. This rearrangement joins TRBV12-3 or TRBV12-4 to TRBJ1-5, with TRBD1 matching 7 bases. The CDR3 has 14 residues. The CDR3 region is CVSRPGQVGQPQHF. The CDR3 DNA reads as TGTGTCAGCAGGCCCGGACAGGTGGGGCAGCCCCAGCATTTT.

The V and J genes are TRBV5-1 and TRBJ2-5; TRBD2 matches at 14 bases. V lost 4 bases, J lost 5 bases, and 13 bases stayed unmatched. Germline CDR1 is SGHRS and CDR2 is YFSETQ. The CDR3 length is 18 residues. In nucleotides, the CDR3 is TGCGCCAGCAGCCTCAGACTAGCGGGGGGGCCGAGGGGTGAGACCCAGTACTTC. This translates into CASSLRLAGGPRGETQYF.

The gene calls are TRBV20-1 and TRBJ2-7; the match to TRBD2 covers 8 bases. The CDR3 is 14 residues long. J lost 0 bases, V lost 5 bases, and 6 bases had no gene match. Germline V gives CDR1 DFQATT, CDR2 SNEGSKA (reference sequence). This CDR3 reads CSAVPGTSSYEQYF. CDR3 nucleotides: TGCAGTGCTGTTCCCGGGACTAGCTCCTACGAGCAGTACTTC.

The gene calls are TRBV7-8 and TRBJ1-6, with 8 positions matching TRBD1. Losses at the gene ends were 5 bases for V and 14 bases for J; bases not matched to a gene: 8. Germline V gene lookup returns CDR1 SGHVS and CDR2 FQNEAQ. This CDR3 is 13 amino acids long. CDR3 sequence: CASSTGQGRALHF. The CDR3 DNA is TGTGCCAGCAGCACTGGACAGGGTCGCGCCCTCCACTTT.

This clonotype appeared many times. The V gene is TRBV29-1, the J gene TRBJ2-5, with D unresolved. V was shortened by 2 bases and J by 4 bases, with 11 bases between the two germline ends. Per the germline V gene, CDR1 is SQVTM and CDR2 is ANQGSEA. The CDR3 consists of 13 residues. CDR3 amino acids: CSVERVVGETQYF. The CDR3 nucleotides read TGCAGCGTTGAACGGGTTGTAGGAGAGACCCAGTACTTC.

The chain employs TRBV7-3 and TRBJ1-6, with a weak D call TRBD1 (5 bases). This CDR3 contains 16 residues. Germline V gene sequence: CDR1 SGHTA, CDR2 FQGTGA. The V end was cut by 6 bases, the J end by 7 bases, with 19 bases between. In DNA form, the CDR3 reads TGTGCCAGCAGTCATATGGGGGGGACTGGGAATTCACCCCTCCACTTT. It yields the protein CASSHMGGTGNSPLHF. Full variable domain (missing parts from reference TRBV7-3 and TRBJ1-6): GAGVSQTPSNKVTEKGKYVELRCDPISGHTALYWYRQSLGQGPEFLIYFQGTGAADDSGLPNDRFFAVRPEGSVSTLKIQRTERGDSAVYLCASSHMGGTGNSPLHFGNGTRLTVT.

This clonotype was seen more than once but under ten times. The chain is built from TRBV3-1 and TRBJ2-5, with 8 bases fitting TRBD1. The CDR3 has 14 amino acids. The V and J ends lost 3 bases and 2 bases, in that order; junction bases with no gene match: 2. Germline CDR1 and CDR2: LGHDT and YNNKEL (reference sequence). CDR3 nucleotide sequence: TGTGCCAGCAGCCAGGGGGACAGGCAAGAGACCCAGTACTTC. Amino acid sequence: CASSQGDRQETQYF.

This rearrangement joins TRBV10-3 to TRBJ2-6; D is possibly TRBD1 (6 bases). From germline, CDR1 is ENHRY and CDR2 SYGVKD. The ends were cut back, 6 bases at V and 2 bases at J, with 11 bases in the middle. The CDR3 consists of 15 residues. CDR3 DNA sequence: TGTGCCATCAGCAACAGGGAAACTGGGGCCAACGTCCTGACTTTC. It is translated as CAISNRETGANVLTF.

The CDR3 region has the DNA TGTGCCAGCAGTTATAGGCTTAACACGCGGCGGGAGCAGTACTTC. It encodes CASSYRLNTRREQYF. This chain links TRBV6-2 or TRBV6-3 with TRBJ2-4; 7 bases are a match to TRBD2. Germline-derived CDR1 and CDR2 are MNHEY and SVGEGT. The CDR3 runs to 15 residues. V lost 3 bases and J lost 13; bases outside the gene matches: 15.

The V and J genes are TRBV7-2 and TRBJ1-4; D might be TRBD1 (5 bases). Germline-derived CDR1 and CDR2 are SGHTA and FQGNSA. The CDR3 length is 16 residues. The V and J ends lost 5 bases and 4 bases respectively, with 17 bases between them. The CDR3 is CASSPGIGGNNEKLFF. CDR3 DNA: TGTGCCAGCAGCCCAGGGATCGGCGGGAATAATGAAAAACTGTTTTTT.

This clonotype was seen only a few times. J is TRBJ2-3 and V is TRBV19; D assignment may be TRBD1 or TRBD2 (6 bases each). V shed 1 base and J shed 6 bases, with 11 bases lying between them. The CDR3 is 14 amino acids. CDR1 is LNHDA and CDR2 is SQIVND in the germline V gene (reference sequence). CDR3 DNA sequence: TGTGCCAGTAGTATAGTAGGGGGAGGTGATACGCAGTATTTT. Encoded protein: CASSIVGGGDTQYF.

The chain combines TRBV4-3 with TRBJ2-1, with 8 bases lining up with TRBD2. J lost 1 base, V lost 0 bases, and 11 bases had no gene match. The CDR3 is made up of 19 amino acids. CDR1 and CDR2 from the germline V gene are LGHNA and YSLEER. CDR3 sequence reads: CASSQDTTSDDLSYNEQFF. The CDR3 DNA reads TGCGCCAGCAGCCAAGATACGACTAGCGATGACCTTTCCTACAATGAGCAGTTCTTC.